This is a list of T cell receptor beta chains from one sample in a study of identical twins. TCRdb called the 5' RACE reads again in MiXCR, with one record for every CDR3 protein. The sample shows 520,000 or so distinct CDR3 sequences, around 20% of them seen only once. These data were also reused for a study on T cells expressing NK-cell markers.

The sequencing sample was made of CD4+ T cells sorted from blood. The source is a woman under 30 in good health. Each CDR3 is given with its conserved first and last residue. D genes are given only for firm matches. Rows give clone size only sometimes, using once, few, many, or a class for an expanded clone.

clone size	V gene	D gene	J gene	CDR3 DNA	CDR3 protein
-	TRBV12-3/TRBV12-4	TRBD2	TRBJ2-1	TGTGCCAGCAGTTCCTTCCGAGCGGGAGTGAGGAATGAGCAGTTCTTC	CASSSFRAGVRNEQFF
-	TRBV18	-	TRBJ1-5	TGTGCCAGCTCAGTGGTCGCCGGGAGGCCTGGACAGCCCCAGCATTTT	CASSVVAGRPGQPQHF
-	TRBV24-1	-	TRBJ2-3	TGTGCCACCTCCTCCGTGGGAGGCACAGATACGCAGTATTTT	CATSSVGGTDTQYF
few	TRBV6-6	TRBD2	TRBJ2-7	TGTGCCAGCAGTCCACAGCGGGAGAGTTCCGAGCAGTACTTC	CASSPQRESSEQYF
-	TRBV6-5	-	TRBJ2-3	TGTGCCAGCAGTTACTCCTCTGCGGCAGATACGCAGTATTTT	CASSYSSAADTQYF
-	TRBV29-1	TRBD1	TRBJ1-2	TGTATTTCCGGGACAGCCTATGGCTACACCTTC	CISGTAYGYTF
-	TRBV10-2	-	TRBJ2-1	TGCGCCAGCATGCCAGGGGGGGCCCACAATGAGCAGTTCTTC	CASMPGGAHNEQFF
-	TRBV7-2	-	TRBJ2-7	TGTGCCAGCAGCTTCGTTGGCTACGAGCAGTACTTC	CASSFVGYEQYF
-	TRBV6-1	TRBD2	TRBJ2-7	TGTGCCAGCAGGTCTAGCGGGGGACCCTACGAGCAGTACTTC	CASRSSGGPYEQYF
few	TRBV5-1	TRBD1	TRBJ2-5	TGCGCCAGCACCGCGACAGGGACGGAGACCCAGTACTTC	CASTATGTETQYF
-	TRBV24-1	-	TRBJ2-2	TGTGCCACCAGTGCACCACCTTTGGGAGACACCGGGGAGCTGTTTTTT	CATSAPPLGDTGELFF
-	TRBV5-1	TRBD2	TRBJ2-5	TGCGCCAGCACCGGCGGGAGGGCCCGAGAGACCCAGTACTTC	CASTGGRARETQYF
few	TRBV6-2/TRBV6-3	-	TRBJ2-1	TGTGCCAGCAGCCGACTCGGGACCTCAAGCTCCTACAATGAGCAGTTCTTC	CASSRLGTSSSYNEQFF
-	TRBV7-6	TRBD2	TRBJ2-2	TGTGCCAGCAGCTTAGTCGCGGGGGGGGACACCGGGGAGCTGTTTTTT	CASSLVAGGDTGELFF
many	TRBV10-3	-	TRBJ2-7	TGTGCCATCAGTGACAACAGGGTCTCCTACGAGCAGTACTTC	CAISDNRVSYEQYF
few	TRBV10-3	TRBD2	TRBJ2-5	TGTGCCATCACCAGGACTAGCGGGGGGGAGGAAGAGACCCAGTACTTC	CAITRTSGGEEETQYF
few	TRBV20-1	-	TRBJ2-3	TGCAGTGCTAGAGATCTAGGCCAAGGTGCAGATACGCAGTATTTT	CSARDLGQGADTQYF
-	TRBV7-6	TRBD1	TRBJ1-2	TGTGCCAGCAGCAACGACAGGGTCTATGGCTACACCTTC	CASSNDRVYGYTF
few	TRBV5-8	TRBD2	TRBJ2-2	TGTGCCAGCAGCTGGACTAGCGGATCCGGGGAGCTGTTTTTT	CASSWTSGSGELFF
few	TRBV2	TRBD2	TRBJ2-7	TGTGCCAGCTTGGCTAGCGGCTCCTACGAGCAGTACTTC	CASLASGSYEQYF
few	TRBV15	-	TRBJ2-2	TGTGCCACCAGCATAAGGGTCCCCGGGGAGCTGTTTTTT	CATSIRVPGELFF
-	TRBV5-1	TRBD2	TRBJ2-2	TGCGCCAGCAGCTCGGGGACTAGCAACACCGGGGAGCTGTTTTTT	CASSSGTSNTGELFF
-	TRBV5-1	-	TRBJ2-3	TGCGCCAGCAGCTTGGATCCCCCCCCGAATACGCAGTATTTT	CASSLDPPPNTQYF
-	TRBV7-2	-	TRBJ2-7	TGTGCCAGCAGCTCGGGACCGTCCTACGAGCAGTACTTC	CASSSGPSYEQYF
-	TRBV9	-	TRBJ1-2	TGTGCCAGCAGCACACAGGGATTTGGCTACACCTTC	CASSTQGFGYTF
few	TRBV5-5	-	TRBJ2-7	TGTGCCAGCAGCTTGGAGGGCTTTACCTACGAGCAGTACTTC	CASSLEGFTYEQYF
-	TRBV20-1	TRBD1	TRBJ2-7	TGCAGTGCGACCCACAGGGGGCGCGTATACGAGCAGTACTTC	CSATHRGRVYEQYF
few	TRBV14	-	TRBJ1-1	TGTGCCAGCAGCCAGGGGCGGACGAACACTGAAGCTTTCTTT	CASSQGRTNTEAFF
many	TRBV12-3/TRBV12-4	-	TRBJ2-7	TGTGCCAGCACGGCCGCCTACGAGCAGTACTTC	CASTAAYEQYF
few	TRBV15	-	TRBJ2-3	TGTGCCACCAGCAGACCCAAGCCAGATACGCAGTATTTT	CATSRPKPDTQYF
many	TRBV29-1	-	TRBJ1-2	TGCAGCGTTCAGAGTAACTATGGCTACACCTTC	CSVQSNYGYTF
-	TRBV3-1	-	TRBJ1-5	TGTGCCAGCAGCCAAGACGATCGGGGCGCTCAGCCCCAGCATTTT	CASSQDDRGAQPQHF
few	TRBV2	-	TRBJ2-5	TGTGCCAGCAGCCCAGACGAGTACCAAGAGACCCAGTACTTC	CASSPDEYQETQYF
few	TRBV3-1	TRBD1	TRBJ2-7	TGTGCCAGCAGCCTAACGGGACAGGGGTCCACCGAGCAGTACTTC	CASSLTGQGSTEQYF
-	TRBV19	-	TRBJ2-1	TGTGCCAGTACCCCGGGTAGCGGCCCCAATGAGCAGTTCTTC	CASTPGSGPNEQFF
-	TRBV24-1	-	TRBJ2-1	TGTGCCACCAGTGATCCAAGCCGGGGGCAACATAATGAGCAGTTCTTC	CATSDPSRGQHNEQFF
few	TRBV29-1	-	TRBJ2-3	TGCAGCGCCTTGGGACCAGACACAGATACGCAGTATTTT	CSALGPDTDTQYF
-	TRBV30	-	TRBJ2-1	TGTGCCTGGAGCCAAGGGTGGGGACAAGAGCAGTTCTTC	CAWSQGWGQEQFF
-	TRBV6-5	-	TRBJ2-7	TGTGCCAGCAGTTACTCGTTCGGCAGGGCCTACGAGCAGTACTTC	CASSYSFGRAYEQYF
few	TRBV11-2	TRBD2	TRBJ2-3	TGTGCCAGCAGCTTAGATCTTTCTAGCGGGATCACAGATACGCAGTATTTT	CASSLDLSSGITDTQYF
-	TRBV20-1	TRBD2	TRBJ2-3	TGCAGTGCTAGACTTACTAGCGGGGGGGCTCCAGATACGCAGTATTTT	CSARLTSGGAPDTQYF
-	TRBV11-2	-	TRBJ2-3	TGTGCCAGCAGCTTAGTGTCTCACACAGATACGCAGTATTTT	CASSLVSHTDTQYF
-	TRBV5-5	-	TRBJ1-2	TGTGCCAGCAGCTTGGGCGCCAACCCCTGGGGCTATGGCTACACCTTC	CASSLGANPWGYGYTF
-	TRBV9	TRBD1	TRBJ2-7	TGTGCCAGCAGCGTAGGAGGGGACAGGCCGGACGAGCAGTACTTC	CASSVGGDRPDEQYF
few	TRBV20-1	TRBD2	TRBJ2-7	TGCAGTGCAGCCGGGAGGACGGACTACGAGCAGTACTTC	CSAAGRTDYEQYF
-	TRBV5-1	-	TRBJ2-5	TGCGCCAGCAGCCCGGGGGCTGTGGAGACCCAGTACTTC	CASSPGAVETQYF
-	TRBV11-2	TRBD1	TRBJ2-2	TGTGCCAGCAGCTTACCACGAGGGGGCGCGAACACCGGGGAGCTGTTTTTT	CASSLPRGGANTGELFF
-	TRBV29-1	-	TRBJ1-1	TGCAGCGTGGGCCCGCAGGCAACTGAAGCTTTCTTT	CSVGPQATEAFF
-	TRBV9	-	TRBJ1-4	TGTGCCAGCAGCCTCGAAGGGACGGGGGCGGTTGAAAAACTGTTTTTT	CASSLEGTGAVEKLFF
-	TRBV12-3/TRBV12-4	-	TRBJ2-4	TGTGCCAGCAGTTTAGGAGGGCTAATAGCCAAAAACATTCAGTACTTC	CASSLGGLIAKNIQYF
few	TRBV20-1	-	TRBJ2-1	TGCAGTGCCGGGGACCAAACATCTCACAATGAGCAGTTCTTC	CSAGDQTSHNEQFF
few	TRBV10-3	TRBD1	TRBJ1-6	TGTGCCATGAAAGAACGGGACAGGGTCAATTCACCCCTCCACTTT	CAMKERDRVNSPLHF
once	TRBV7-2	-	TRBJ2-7	TGTGCCAGCAGCTTAGCGGCGGGAACCACCTACGAGCAGTACTTC	CASSLAAGTTYEQYF
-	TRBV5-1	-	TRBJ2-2	TGCGCCAGCAGCTGGGCAGGCTGGGACGGGGAGCTGTTTTTT	CASSWAGWDGELFF
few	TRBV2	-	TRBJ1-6	TGTGCCAGCCGACAGGAAAATTCACCCCTCCACTTT	CASRQENSPLHF
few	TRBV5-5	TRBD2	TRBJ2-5	TGTGCCAGCAGCGCGGGGGGCGGAGAGACCCAGTACTTC	CASSAGGGETQYF
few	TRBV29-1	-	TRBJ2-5	TGCAGCGTCGCAGACCTCGGGACAAACCAAGAGACCCAGTACTTC	CSVADLGTNQETQYF
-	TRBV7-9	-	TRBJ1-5	TGTGCCAGCAGCTTAGGGGGCGGAGCGGCCAATCAGCCCCAGCATTTT	CASSLGGGAANQPQHF